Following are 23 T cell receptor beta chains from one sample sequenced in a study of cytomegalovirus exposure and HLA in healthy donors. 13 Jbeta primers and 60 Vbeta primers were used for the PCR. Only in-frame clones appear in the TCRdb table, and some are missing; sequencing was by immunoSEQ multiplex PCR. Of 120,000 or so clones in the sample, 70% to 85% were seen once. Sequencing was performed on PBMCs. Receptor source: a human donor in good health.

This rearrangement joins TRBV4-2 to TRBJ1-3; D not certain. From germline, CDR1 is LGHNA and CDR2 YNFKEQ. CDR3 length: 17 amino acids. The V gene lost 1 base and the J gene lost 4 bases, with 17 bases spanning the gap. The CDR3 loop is CASSQAVSPAAGNTIYF. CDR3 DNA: TGTGCCAGCAGCCAAGCCGTTTCCCCGGCGGCGGGAAACACCATATATTTT.

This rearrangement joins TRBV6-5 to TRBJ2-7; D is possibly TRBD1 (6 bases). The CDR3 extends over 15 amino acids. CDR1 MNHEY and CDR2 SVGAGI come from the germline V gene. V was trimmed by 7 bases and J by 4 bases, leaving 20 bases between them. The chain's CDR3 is CASTRQTGSRYEQYF. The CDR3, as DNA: TGTGCCAGCACCAGACAAACAGGGTCGAGGTACGAGCAGTACTTC.

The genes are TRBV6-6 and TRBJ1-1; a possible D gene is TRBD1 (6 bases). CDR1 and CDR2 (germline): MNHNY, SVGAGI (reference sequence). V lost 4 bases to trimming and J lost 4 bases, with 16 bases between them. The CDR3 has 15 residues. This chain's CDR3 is CASSFGVTGSTEAFF. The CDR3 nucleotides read TGTGCCAGCAGTTTCGGAGTCACAGGGAGCACTGAAGCTTTCTTT.

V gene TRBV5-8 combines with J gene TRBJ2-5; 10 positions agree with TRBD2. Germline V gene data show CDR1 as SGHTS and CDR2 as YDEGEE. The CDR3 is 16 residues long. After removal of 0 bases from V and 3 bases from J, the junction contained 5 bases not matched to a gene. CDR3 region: CASSLGSSGSEETQYF. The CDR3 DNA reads TGTGCCAGCAGCTTGGGATCTAGCGGGAGTGAAGAGACCCAGTACTTC. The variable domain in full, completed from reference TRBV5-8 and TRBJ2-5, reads EAGVTQSPTHLIKTRGQQATLRCSPISGHTSVYWYQQALGLGLQFLLWYDEGEERNRGNFPPRFSGRQFPNYSSELNVNALELEDSALYLCASSLGSSGSEETQYFGPGTRLLVL.

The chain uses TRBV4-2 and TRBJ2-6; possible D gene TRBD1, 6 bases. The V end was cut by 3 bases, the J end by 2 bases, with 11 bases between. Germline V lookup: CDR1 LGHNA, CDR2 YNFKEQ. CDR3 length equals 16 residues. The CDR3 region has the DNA TGTGCCAGCAGCCACACCGACAGGACTGGGGCCAACGTCCTGACTTTC. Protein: CASSHTDRTGANVLTF.

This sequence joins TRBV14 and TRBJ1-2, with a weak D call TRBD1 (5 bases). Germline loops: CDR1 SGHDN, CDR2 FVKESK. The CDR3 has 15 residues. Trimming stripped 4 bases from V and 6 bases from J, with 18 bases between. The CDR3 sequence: CASSPFGGGFNGYTF. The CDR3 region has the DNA TGTGCCAGCAGCCCGTTCGGGGGGGGATTCAATGGCTACACCTTC.

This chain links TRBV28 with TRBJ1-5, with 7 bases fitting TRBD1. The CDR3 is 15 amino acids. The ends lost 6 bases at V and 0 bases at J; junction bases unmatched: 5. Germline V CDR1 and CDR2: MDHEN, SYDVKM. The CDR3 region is CASRVQGGSNQPQHF. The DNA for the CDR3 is TGTGCCAGCAGAGTTCAGGGGGGTAGCAATCAGCCCCAGCATTTT.

In nucleotides, the CDR3 is TGTGCCATCATGGGGGGCTCCTACGAGCAGTACTTC. Its translation is CAIMGGSYEQYF. The V call is TRBV10-3, the J call TRBJ2-7; perhaps TRBD2 as D (6 bases). Trimming removed 7 bases from V and 0 bases from J, with 7 bases in between. Germline-derived CDR1 and CDR2 are ENHRY and SYGVKD. This CDR3 region has 12 residues.

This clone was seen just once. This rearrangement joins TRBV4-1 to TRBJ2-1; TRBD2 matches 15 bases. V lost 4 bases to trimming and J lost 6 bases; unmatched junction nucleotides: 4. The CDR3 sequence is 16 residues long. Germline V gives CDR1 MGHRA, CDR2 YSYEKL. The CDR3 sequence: CASSRTSGRGVNEQFF. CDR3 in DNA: TGCGCCAGCAGCCGGACTAGCGGGAGGGGGGTCAATGAGCAGTTCTTC.

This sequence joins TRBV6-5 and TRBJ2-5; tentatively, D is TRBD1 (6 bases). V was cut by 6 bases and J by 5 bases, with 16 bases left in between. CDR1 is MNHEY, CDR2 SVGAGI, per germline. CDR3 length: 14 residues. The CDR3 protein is CASRPPGTTETQYF. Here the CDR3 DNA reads TGTGCCAGCAGACCACCAGGGACAACGGAGACCCAGTACTTC.

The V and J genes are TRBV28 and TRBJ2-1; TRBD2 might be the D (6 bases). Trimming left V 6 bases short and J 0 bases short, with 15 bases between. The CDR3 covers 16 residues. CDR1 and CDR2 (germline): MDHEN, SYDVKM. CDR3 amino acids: CASRPGTSSSYNEQFF. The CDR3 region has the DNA TGTGCCAGCAGGCCCGGGACTTCGAGCTCCTACAATGAGCAGTTCTTC.

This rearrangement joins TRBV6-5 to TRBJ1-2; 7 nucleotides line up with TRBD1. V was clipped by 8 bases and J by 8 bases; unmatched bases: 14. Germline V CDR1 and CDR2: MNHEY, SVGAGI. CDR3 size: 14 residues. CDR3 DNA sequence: TGTGCCAGCCGCGGTACAGGGGTTGGGGCCGGCTACACCTTC. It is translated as CASRGTGVGAGYTF.

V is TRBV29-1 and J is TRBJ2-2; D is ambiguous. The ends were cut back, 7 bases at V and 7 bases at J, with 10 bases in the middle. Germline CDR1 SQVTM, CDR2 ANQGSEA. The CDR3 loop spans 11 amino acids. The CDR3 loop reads CSGASVGELFF. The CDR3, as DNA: TGCAGCGGGGCCTCCGTCGGGGAGCTGTTTTTT.

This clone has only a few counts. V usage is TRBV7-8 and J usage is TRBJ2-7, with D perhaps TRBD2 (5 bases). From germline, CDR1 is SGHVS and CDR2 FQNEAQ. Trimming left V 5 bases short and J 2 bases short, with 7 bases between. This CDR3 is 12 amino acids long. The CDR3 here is CASSLGAYEQYF. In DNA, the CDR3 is TGTGCCAGCAGCCTGGGAGCCTACGAGCAGTACTTC.

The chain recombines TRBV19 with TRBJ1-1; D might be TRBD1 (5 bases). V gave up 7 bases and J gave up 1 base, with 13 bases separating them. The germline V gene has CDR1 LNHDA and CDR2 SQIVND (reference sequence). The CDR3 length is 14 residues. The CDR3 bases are TGTGCCAGTACCTTGGGGGGTAGGAACACTGAAGCTTTCTTT. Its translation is CASTLGGRNTEAFF.

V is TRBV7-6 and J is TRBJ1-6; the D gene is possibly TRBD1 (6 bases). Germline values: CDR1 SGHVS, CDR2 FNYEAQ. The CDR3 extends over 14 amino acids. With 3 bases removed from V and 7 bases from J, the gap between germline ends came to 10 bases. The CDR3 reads CASSLAGENSPLHF. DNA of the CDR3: TGTGCCAGCAGCTTGGCAGGGGAAAATTCACCCCTCCACTTT.

The CDR3: CASSRSTGVGGYTF. CDR3 bases: TGTGCCAGCAGCCGATCAACAGGGGTGGGAGGCTACACCTTC. The chain has TRBV14 and TRBJ1-2; 7 bases map to TRBD1. Looked up from germline, CDR1 is SGHDN and CDR2 is FVKESK. The ends lost 4 bases at V and 8 bases at J; junction bases unmatched: 10. CDR3 length: 14 amino acids.

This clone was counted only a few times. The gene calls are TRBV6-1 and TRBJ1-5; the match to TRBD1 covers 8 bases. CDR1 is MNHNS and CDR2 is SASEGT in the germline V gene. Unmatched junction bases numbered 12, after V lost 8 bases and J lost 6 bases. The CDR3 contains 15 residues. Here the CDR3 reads CASRVTGDFGQPQHF. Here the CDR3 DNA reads TGTGCCAGCCGAGTGACAGGGGACTTTGGTCAGCCCCAGCATTTT.

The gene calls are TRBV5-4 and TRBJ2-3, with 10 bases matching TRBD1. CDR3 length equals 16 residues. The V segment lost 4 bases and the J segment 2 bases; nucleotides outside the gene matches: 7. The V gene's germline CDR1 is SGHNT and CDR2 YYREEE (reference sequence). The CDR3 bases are TGTGCCAGCAGCACTGGGGACAGGGGAAACACAGATACGCAGTATTTT. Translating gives CASSTGDRGNTDTQYF.

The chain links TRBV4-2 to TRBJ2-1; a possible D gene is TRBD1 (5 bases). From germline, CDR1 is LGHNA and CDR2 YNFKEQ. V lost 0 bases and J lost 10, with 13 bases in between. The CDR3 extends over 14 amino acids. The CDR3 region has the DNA TGTGCCAGCAGCCAAGATTACCAGGGTCGCGAGCAGTTCTTC. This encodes CASSQDYQGREQFF.

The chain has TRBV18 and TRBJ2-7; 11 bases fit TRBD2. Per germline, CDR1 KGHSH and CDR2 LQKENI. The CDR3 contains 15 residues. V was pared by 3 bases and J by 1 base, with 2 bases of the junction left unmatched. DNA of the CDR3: TGTGCCAGCTCACCTAGCGGGAGGGGGTCCTACGAGCAGTACTTC. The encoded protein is CASSPSGRGSYEQYF.

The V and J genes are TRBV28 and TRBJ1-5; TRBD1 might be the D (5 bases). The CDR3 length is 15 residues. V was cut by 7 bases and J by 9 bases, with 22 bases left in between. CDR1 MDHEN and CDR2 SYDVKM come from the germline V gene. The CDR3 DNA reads TGTGCCAGCACCCTAGAAGGCTCATCCGGGGGGCCCCAGCATTTT. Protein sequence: CASTLEGSSGGPQHF.

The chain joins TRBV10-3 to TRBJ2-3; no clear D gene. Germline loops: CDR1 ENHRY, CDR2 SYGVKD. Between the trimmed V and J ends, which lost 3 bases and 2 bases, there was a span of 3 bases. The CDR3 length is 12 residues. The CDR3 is CAISDLTDTQYF. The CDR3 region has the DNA TGTGCCATCAGTGATCTCACAGATACGCAGTATTTT.